This T cell receptor beta chain was sequenced in a study of cytomegalovirus exposure and HLA in healthy donors. Findings and limits, study-wide: In a later analysis, several top co-occurrence clusters appeared linked to parvovirus B19, influenza, CMV and Epstein-Barr virus. In a later analysis, productive TCRs from donors in an Asian-associated ancestry cluster reportedly carried fewer N-insertions than the cohort mean.

The primer mix had 60 Vbeta and 13 Jbeta primers. In the authors' methods: Later work found 80 million or so unique TCR beta chains, with some 11 million shared. Sequenced by immunoSEQ multiplex PCR; TCRdb stores in-frame clones only, minus some. V, J and clone size are taken as reported in that table, and D and trimming were inferred from the DNA itself. The sample has 150,000 to 200,000 clones, 68% seen once. Worth noting for this clone: Its antigen is unidentified.

The CDR3 spans 12 residues. CDR1 SNHLY and CDR2 FYNNEI come from the germline V gene. V dropped 2 bases and J dropped 7 bases, with 8 bases sitting between them. This sequence originates from a woman between 40 and 50 years old in good health and CMV-seropositive. The chain joins TRBV2 to TRBJ1-1; D unclear. The sample consisted of PBMCs. CDR3: CASSEWRGEAFF. The CDR3 DNA reads as TGTGCCAGCAGTGAATGGCGGGGTGAAGCTTTCTTT.